This T cell receptor beta chain was captured in a study of blood T cell repertoires in COVID-19 (TCRdb year 2020). Regarding the research as a whole: Samples covering the acute and convalescent phases of COVID-19 were provided by collaborators in the United States, Italy and Spain. Where HLA class I and class II types were available, the types were taken from metadata supplied by the sample provider, not from assay-based typing. The sample metadata nearly always contained a de-identified subject ID, COVID-19 status, age in years and sex. Samples were obtained from the ongoing ImmuneRACE study (first 160 participants) and from 1,254 subjects provided by 6 global collaborators. The prospective study material was composed of cDNA or gDNA derived from T cells, B-cell-depleted T cells, or PBMCs. The dataset comprised deeply sampled blood TCRbeta repertoires from subjects exposed to, actively infected with, or recovered from COVID-19. The repertoires were released in a freely available public database intended as a resource for research on the immune response to SARS-CoV-2.

A note on this clone: The antigen it recognizes is unknown. One base away there is no much larger clone; base qualities are not given.

The immunoSEQ Assay, a bias-controlled multiplex PCR, was used to amplify TCRbeta CDR3 regions from genomic DNA. On the study's bioinformatics: Within the assay, amplification of reference gene primers was used to estimate how many nucleated cells each sample contained. Sequence reads were collapsed and filtered to measure the absolute abundance of every unique TCRbeta CDR3 rearrangement. For each sample, productive Simpson clonality was calculated as the square root of Simpson's diversity index over productive rearrangements. TCRdb took over this immuneACCESS table, retaining in-frame rearrangements with V and J assigned. Such tables are incomplete; in checked studies, under half of the missing clones stem from an unresolved V gene, and the remainder is unexplained. V, J and clone size are those of that table, while D and trimming were read from the DNA. A total of approximately 300,000 clones appear in this sample, roughly nine tenths of them only once. Of the sample, roughly 1.9% falls within the top ten clones.

Results and caveats for the whole study, not just this receptor: Clinical and demographic metadata were provided uncurated, with the amount varying by source and participant.

One collaborating source in Seattle enrolled patients while the patients were actively infected and followed the patients over time throughout the course of disease. Collaborating institutions collected whole blood in K2EDTA tubes following their own protocols. Collaborator samples were shipped for TCRbeta analysis as frozen whole blood, isolated PBMCs, or DNA extracted from either sample type. V is cut by 4 bases and J by 5 bases, and the space between the germline ends is 19 bases. CDR1 and CDR2 (SGHNT, YYREEE) derive from the germline V gene (reference sequence). Taken from cysteine to phenylalanine, the CDR3 has 16 residues. Of the read, only the CDR3 DNA is kept; its 48 bases are in frame from base 1.

The source of this sequence is a woman between 25 and 40 years old with COVID-19, enrolled during active disease. The specimen sequenced was peripheral blood. The rearrangement joined TRBV5-4 to TRBJ2-1; TRBD2 is possibly the D segment (6 matching bases). The bases are TGTGCCAGCAGCGGCGAGAGCGCGGGGATTAACAATGAGCAGTTCTTC. It codes for CASSGESAGINNEQFF.